Listed below are T cell receptor beta chains from one sample, sequenced in a study of technical replicates of blood from a handful of donors. This table comes from immunoSEQ multiplex PCR, and its TCRdb copy is limited to in-frame clones, with some not included. The profile shows about 75,000 clones, around 97% of them singletons. Sequenced input: T cells isolated from PBMCs. Source of these receptors: a human donor in good health. Both conserved end residues are part of each CDR3. The D gene is left open where the match is weak. Clone size appears in some rows only: once, few, many, or a class for an expanded clone.

j_gene | len | v_gene | d_gene | abundance | CDR3nt | CDR3aa
TRBJ2-7 | 14 | TRBV19 | TRBD2 | - | TGTGCCACTTCTAGCGGGTTAGTCTCCTACGAGCAGTACTTC | CATSSGLVSYEQYF
TRBJ2-2 | 12 | TRBV6-1 | - | - | TGTGCCAGCAAACCCGGGGCCGGGGAGCTGTTTTTT | CASKPGAGELFF
TRBJ2-7 | 12 | TRBV5-4 | - | - | TGTGCCAGCAGCCTGAGCTCCTACGAGCAGTACTTC | CASSLSSYEQYF
TRBJ2-7 | 14 | TRBV7-2 | TRBD2 | - | TGTGCCAGCAGCTTAATCGGACTAGCGGGGGGTCAGTACTTC | CASSLIGLAGGQYF
TRBJ2-7 | 17 | TRBV5-8 | - | once | TGTGCCAGCAGCTTGTTTGGGTACAGGGTTAATTCCTACGAGCAGTACTTC | CASSLFGYRVNSYEQYF
TRBJ2-3 | 15 | TRBV11-3 | - | - | TGTGCCAGCAGCTCCGAGCGGGTGCCAACAGATACGCAGTATTTT | CASSSERVPTDTQYF
TRBJ2-2 | 18 | TRBV27 | TRBD2 | - | TGTGCCAGCACCATAAGCCGGACTAGCGGGAGGTCGACCGGGGAGCTGTTTTTT | CASTISRTSGRSTGELFF
TRBJ2-3 | 16 | TRBV7-9 | TRBD2 | - | TGTGCCAGCAGCTTAGCGCGACTAGCGGACTCAGATACGCAGTATTTT | CASSLARLADSDTQYF
TRBJ2-1 | 15 | TRBV30 | TRBD1 | - | TGTGCCTGGAGTGTATCGGGACAGCCTTACAATGAGCAGTTCTTC | CAWSVSGQPYNEQFF
TRBJ2-1 | 17 | TRBV14 | TRBD2 | once | TGTGCCAGCAGCCAAGCAGGTAGCGGGAGGGTGTCCAATGAGCAGTTCTTC | CASSQAGSGRVSNEQFF
TRBJ1-1 | 13 | TRBV6-6 | - | few | TGTGCCAGCAGTCAGCAGGGGAACACTGAAGCTTTCTTT | CASSQQGNTEAFF
TRBJ1-2 | 13 | TRBV18 | - | - | TGTGCCAGCTCGAGCGAGGGGGACTATGGCTACACCTTC | CASSSEGDYGYTF
TRBJ1-1 | 14 | TRBV10-2 | - | - | TGCGCCAGCCTAAATACAGGCCCGAACACTGAAGCTTTCTTT | CASLNTGPNTEAFF
TRBJ2-1 | 16 | TRBV7-9 | - | - | TGTGCCAGCAGCTCTAGGGTCCGGCTAGCCCTTAATGAGCAGTTCTTC | CASSSRVRLALNEQFF
TRBJ1-4 | 15 | TRBV11-2 | TRBD1 | - | TGTGCCAGCAGTCTCGGGGACAGGGATGATGAAAAACTGTTTTTT | CASSLGDRDDEKLFF
TRBJ2-2 | 13 | TRBV6-1 | - | - | TGTGCCAGCAAGATAGCGAACACCGGGGAGCTGTTTTTT | CASKIANTGELFF
TRBJ1-1 | 14 | TRBV7-8 | - | - | TGTGCCAGCATCAGCGGGATAACGAACACTGAAGCTTTCTTT | CASISGITNTEAFF
TRBJ2-1 | 13 | TRBV7-2 | - | - | TGTGCCAGCAGCCCCAGCGGAGTGGGTGAGCAGTTCTTC | CASSPSGVGEQFF
TRBJ2-1 | 16 | TRBV7-9 | TRBD1 | - | TGTGCCAGCAGCACTGACAGGGGAAGCTCCTACAATGAGCAGTTCTTC | CASSTDRGSSYNEQFF
TRBJ2-7 | 15 | TRBV6-5 | - | - | TGTGCCAGCAGTTACACATTGGGCGGGGCCTACGAGCAGTACTTC | CASSYTLGGAYEQYF
TRBJ1-5 | 13 | TRBV2 | - | - | TGTGCCAGCAGTGAACAGTTTCATCAGCCCCAGCATTTT | CASSEQFHQPQHF
TRBJ1-1 | 14 | TRBV6-5 | - | - | TGTGCCAGCAGCCTCGGACAGACTTACACTGAAGCTTTCTTT | CASSLGQTYTEAFF
TRBJ1-1 | 15 | TRBV30 | - | once | TGTGCCTGGAGTGTACCGGACAAGGGGAACACTGAAGCTTTCTTT | CAWSVPDKGNTEAFF
TRBJ2-7 | 12 | TRBV27 | - | - | TGTGCCAGCAGTTATTCAGGCTACGAGCAGTACTTC | CASSYSGYEQYF
TRBJ2-1 | 16 | TRBV10-2 | TRBD2 | - | TGCGCCAGCAGTGAGAGAGCGGGAGTAGGTCGGAATGAGCAGTTCTTC | CASSERAGVGRNEQFF
TRBJ2-5 | 14 | TRBV9 | TRBD1 | - | TGTGCCAGCAGCCGGGACAGGGGTCAAGAGACCCAGTACTTC | CASSRDRGQETQYF
TRBJ2-7 | 15 | TRBV6-5 | - | - | TGTGCCAGCAGTTACTCGACGAGGACTTTCCATGAGCAGTACTTC | CASSYSTRTFHEQYF
TRBJ2-5 | 13 | TRBV7-9 | - | - | TGTGCCAGCAGATTAACGACGGAGGGATCCCAGTACTTC | CASRLTTEGSQYF
TRBJ2-3 | 15 | TRBV7-6 | TRBD2 | - | TGTGCCAGCAGCCTAGTAGCGGGGAGCACAGATACGCAGTATTTT | CASSLVAGSTDTQYF
TRBJ1-1 | 15 | TRBV27 | - | - | TGTGCCAGCAGTTTATCGGTAGGGAGGAACACTGAAGCTTTCTTT | CASSLSVGRNTEAFF
TRBJ2-7 | 15 | TRBV28 | TRBD2 | - | TGTGCCAGCAACCTTTCGGGGGAGGGGACCTACGAGCAGTACTTC | CASNLSGEGTYEQYF